The clone carrying this T cell receptor (beta chain) was detected only a few times. Primers: 60 Vbeta forward and 13 Jbeta reverse. Profiled with immunoSEQ multiplex PCR; TCRdb holds only in-frame clones, not every one. The sample contains tens of thousands of clones, about two thirds of which appear only once. The sample belongs to a study of cytomegalovirus exposure and HLA in healthy donors. Input material: PBMCs. The receptor comes from a boy aged 5-17 years in good health and CMV-seropositive.

This CDR3 is CASSVLGANVLTF. CDR3 bases: TGTGCCAGCAGCGTGCTAGGGGCCAACGTCCTGACTTTC. This chain connects TRBV5-4 to TRBJ2-6; D gene unclear. Germline CDR1 SGHNT, CDR2 YYREEE (reference sequence). CDR3 length: 13 amino acids. The V gene lost 4 bases and the J gene lost 4 bases, with 6 bases spanning the gap.